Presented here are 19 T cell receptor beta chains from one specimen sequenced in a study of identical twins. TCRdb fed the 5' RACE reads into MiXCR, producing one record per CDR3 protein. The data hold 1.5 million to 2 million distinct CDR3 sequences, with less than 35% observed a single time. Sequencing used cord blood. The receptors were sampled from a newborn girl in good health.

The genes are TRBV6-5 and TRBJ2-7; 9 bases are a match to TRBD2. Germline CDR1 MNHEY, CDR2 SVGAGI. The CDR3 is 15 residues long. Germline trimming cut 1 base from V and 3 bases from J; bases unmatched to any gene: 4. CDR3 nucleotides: TGTGCCAGCAGTTACTTTAGCGGGAGCGGCTACGAGCAGTACTTC. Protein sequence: CASSYFSGSGYEQYF.

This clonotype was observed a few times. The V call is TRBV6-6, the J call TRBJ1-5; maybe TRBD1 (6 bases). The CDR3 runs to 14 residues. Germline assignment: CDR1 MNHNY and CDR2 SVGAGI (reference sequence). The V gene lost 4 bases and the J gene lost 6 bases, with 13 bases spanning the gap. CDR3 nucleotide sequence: TGTGCCAGCAGTTCGCCGGGGGGCTCTCAGCCCCAGCATTTT. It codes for CASSSPGGSQPQHF.

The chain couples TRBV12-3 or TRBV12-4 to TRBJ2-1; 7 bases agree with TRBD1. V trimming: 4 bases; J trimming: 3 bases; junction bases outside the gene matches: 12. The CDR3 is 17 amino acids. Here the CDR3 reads CASSSIIGDRNYNEQFF. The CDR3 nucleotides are TGTGCCAGCAGTTCCATAATCGGGGACAGAAACTACAATGAGCAGTTCTTC.

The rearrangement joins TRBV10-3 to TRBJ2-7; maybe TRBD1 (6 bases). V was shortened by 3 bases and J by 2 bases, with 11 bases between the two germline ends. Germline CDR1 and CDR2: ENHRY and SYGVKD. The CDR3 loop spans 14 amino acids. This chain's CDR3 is CAISDPGTPYEQYF. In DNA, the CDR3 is TGTGCCATCAGTGACCCCGGGACACCCTACGAGCAGTACTTC.

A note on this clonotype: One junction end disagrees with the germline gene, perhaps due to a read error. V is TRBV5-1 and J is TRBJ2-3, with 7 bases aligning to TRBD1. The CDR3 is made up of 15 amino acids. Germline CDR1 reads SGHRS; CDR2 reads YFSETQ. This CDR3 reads CTSSLRGGGTDTQYF. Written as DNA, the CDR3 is TGCACCAGCAGCTTAAGAGGGGGCGGCACAGATACGCAGTATTTT.

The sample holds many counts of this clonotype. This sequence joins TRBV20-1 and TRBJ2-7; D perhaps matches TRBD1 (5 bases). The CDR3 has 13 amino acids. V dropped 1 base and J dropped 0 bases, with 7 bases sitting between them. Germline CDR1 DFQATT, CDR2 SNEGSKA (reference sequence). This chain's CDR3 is CSARGTNSYEQYF. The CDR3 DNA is TGCAGTGCTAGAGGGACAAACTCCTACGAGCAGTACTTC.

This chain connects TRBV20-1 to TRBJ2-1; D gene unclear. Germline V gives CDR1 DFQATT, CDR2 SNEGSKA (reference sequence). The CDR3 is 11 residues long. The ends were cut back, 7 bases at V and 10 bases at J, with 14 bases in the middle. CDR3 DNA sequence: TGCAGTGTCGCTAAGGGAAGCGAGCAGTTCTTC. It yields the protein CSVAKGSEQFF.

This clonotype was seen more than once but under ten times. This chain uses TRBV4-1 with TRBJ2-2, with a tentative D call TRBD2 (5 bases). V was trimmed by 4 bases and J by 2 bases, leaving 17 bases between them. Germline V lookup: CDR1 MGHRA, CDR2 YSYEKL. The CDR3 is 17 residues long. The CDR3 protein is CASSPRTGPVNTGELFF. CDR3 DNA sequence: TGCGCCAGCAGCCCCCGGACTGGACCCGTAAACACCGGGGAGCTGTTTTTT.

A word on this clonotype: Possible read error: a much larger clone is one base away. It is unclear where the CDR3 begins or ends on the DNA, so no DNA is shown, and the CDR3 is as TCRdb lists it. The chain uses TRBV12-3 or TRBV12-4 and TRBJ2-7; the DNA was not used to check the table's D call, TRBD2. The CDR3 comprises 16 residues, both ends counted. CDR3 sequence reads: CASSFGWGIYSYERYF.

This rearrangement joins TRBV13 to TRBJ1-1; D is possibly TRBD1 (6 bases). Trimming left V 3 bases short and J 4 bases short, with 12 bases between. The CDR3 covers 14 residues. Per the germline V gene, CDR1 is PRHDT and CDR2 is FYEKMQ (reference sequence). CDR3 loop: CASSFLTGITEAFF. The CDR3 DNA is TGTGCCAGCAGCTTTCTAACAGGGATCACTGAAGCTTTCTTT.

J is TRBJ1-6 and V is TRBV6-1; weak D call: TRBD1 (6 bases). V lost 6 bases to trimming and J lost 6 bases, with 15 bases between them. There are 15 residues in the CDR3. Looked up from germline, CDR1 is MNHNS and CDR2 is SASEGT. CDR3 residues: CASSLQGVGNSPLHF. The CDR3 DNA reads TGTGCCAGCAGCCTACAGGGAGTCGGTAATTCACCCCTCCACTTT.

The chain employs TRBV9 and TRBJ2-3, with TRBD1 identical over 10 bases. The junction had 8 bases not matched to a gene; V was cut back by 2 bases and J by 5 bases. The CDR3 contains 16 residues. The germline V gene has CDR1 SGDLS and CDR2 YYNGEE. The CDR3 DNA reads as TGTGCCAGCAGCGTCTTTACCCGGGACAGGGGAGATACGCAGTATTTT. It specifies CASSVFTRDRGDTQYF. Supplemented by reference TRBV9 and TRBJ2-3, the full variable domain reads DSGVTQTPKHLITATGQRVTLRCSPRSGDLSVYWYQQSLDQGLQFLIQYYNGEERAKGNILERFSAQQFPDLHSELNLSSLELGDSALYFCASSVFTRDRGDTQYFGPGTRLTVL.

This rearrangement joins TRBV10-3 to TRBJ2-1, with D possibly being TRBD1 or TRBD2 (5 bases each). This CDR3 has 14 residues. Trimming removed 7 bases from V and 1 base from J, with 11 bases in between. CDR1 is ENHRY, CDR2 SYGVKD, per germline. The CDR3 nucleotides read TGTGCCATCATGCAGGGAGCATCCTACAATGAGCAGTTCTTC. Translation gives CAIMQGASYNEQFF.

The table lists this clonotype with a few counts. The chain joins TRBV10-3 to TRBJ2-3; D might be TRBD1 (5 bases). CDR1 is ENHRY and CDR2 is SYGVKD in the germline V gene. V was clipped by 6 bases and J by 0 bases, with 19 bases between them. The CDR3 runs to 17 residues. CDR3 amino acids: CAIRSNTGGWSTDTQYF. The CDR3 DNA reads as TGTGCCATCAGATCCAATACAGGCGGTTGGAGCACAGATACGCAGTATTTT.

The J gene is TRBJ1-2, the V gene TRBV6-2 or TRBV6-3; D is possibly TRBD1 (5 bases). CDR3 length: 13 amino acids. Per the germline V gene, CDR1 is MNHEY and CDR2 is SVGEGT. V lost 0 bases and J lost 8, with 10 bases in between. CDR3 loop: CASSYSTRAGYTF. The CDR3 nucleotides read TGTGCCAGCAGTTACTCGACCAGGGCCGGCTACACCTTC.

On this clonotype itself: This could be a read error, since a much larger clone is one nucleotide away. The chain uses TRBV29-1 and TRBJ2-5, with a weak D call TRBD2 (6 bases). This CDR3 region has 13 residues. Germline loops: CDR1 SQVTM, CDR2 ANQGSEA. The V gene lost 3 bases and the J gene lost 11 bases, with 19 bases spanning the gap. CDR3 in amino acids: CSVDKRVYNEQYF. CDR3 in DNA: TGCAGCGTTGACAAGCGGGTCTACAATGAGCAGTACTTC.

CDR3 amino acids: CATMFGTGTVRETQYF. The DNA of the CDR3 is TGTGCCACCATGTTCGGGACAGGGACGGTGAGAGAGACCCAGTACTTC. The V call is TRBV2, the J call TRBJ2-5; 9 nucleotides agree with TRBD1. V lost 10 bases and J lost 4; bases outside the gene matches: 16. CDR1 and CDR2 (germline): SNHLY, FYNNEI. The CDR3 totals 16 residues.

CDR3 in DNA: TGCAGTGCTCCACTCCAAGGGGCGTGGAACACTGAAGCTTTCTTT. As protein: CSAPLQGAWNTEAFF. The chain has TRBV20-1 and TRBJ1-1; a possible D gene is TRBD1 (5 bases). V was clipped by 5 bases and J by 1 base, with 17 bases between them. From germline, CDR1 is DFQATT and CDR2 SNEGSKA (reference sequence). The CDR3 consists of 15 residues.

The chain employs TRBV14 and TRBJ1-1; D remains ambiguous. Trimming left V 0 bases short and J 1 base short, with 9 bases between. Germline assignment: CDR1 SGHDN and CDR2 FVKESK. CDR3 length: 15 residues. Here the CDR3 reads CASSQDRAQNTEAFF. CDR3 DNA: TGTGCCAGCAGCCAAGATCGGGCCCAGAACACTGAAGCTTTCTTT. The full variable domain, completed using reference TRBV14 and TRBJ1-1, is EAGVTQFPSHSVIEKGQTVTLRCDPISGHDNLYWYRRVMGKEIKFLLHFVKESKQDESGMPNNRFLAERTGGTYSTLKVQPAELEDSGVYFCASSQDRAQNTEAFFGQGTRLTVV.